Following are 26 T cell receptor beta chains from one sample sequenced in a study of blood T cell repertoires in COVID-19. TCRdb's table, derived via immunoSEQ multiplex PCR, lists solely in-frame clones and lacks some. This sample has 100,000 to 150,000 clones, with 80% to 85% found just once. The sample consisted of peripheral blood. Receptors were obtained from a man between 60 and 75 years old with acute or convalescent COVID-19.

This clone was counted once. The V and J genes are TRBV5-4 and TRBJ2-1; tentatively, D is TRBD1 (6 bases). The CDR3 consists of 13 residues. The V gene's germline CDR1 is SGHNT and CDR2 YYREEE (reference sequence). V lost 0 bases and J lost 13, with 14 bases in between. CDR3 sequence: CASSLVGAGTQFF. CDR3 nucleotides: TGTGCCAGCAGCTTGGTGGGGGCCGGTACCCAGTTCTTC.

A single count supports this clone. The chain is built from TRBV2 and TRBJ2-2; 7 bases align to TRBD2. Germline assignment: CDR1 SNHLY and CDR2 FYNNEI. Losses at the gene ends were 7 bases for V and 2 bases for J; bases not matched to a gene: 4. CDR3 size: 14 residues. CDR3: CASIKRGNTGELFF. The CDR3, as DNA: TGTGCCAGCATAAAGCGGGGAAACACCGGGGAGCTGTTTTTT.

J is TRBJ2-5 and V is TRBV5-4, with TRBD2 as a possible D gene (6 bases). Germline V gene lookup returns CDR1 SGHNT and CDR2 YYREEE (reference sequence). The CDR3 spans 15 residues. The V end was cut by 1 base, the J end by 1 base, with 11 bases between. For the CDR3, the DNA is TGTGCCAGCAGCTTGTGGCATAGCGGCCAAGAGACCCAGTACTTC. Amino acids: CASSLWHSGQETQYF. The full variable domain, rest sourced from reference TRBV5-4 and TRBJ2-5, is ETGVTQSPTHLIKTRGQQVTLRCSSQSGHNTVSWYQQALGQGPQFIFQYYREEENGRGNFPPRFSGLQFPNYSSELNVNALELDDSALYLCASSLWHSGQETQYFGPGTRLLVL.

The rearrangement links TRBV30 to TRBJ2-5, with 8 bases that match TRBD2. This CDR3 spans 14 amino acids. Germline values: CDR1 GTSNPN, CDR2 SVGIG (reference sequence). V lost 4 bases to trimming and J lost 6 bases; unmatched junction nucleotides: 10. CDR3 amino acids: CAWIARGGRKTQYF. Written as DNA, the CDR3 is TGTGCCTGGATAGCACGGGGGGGCCGGAAGACCCAGTACTTC. The full variable domain, with the rest looked up from reference TRBV30 and TRBJ2-5, is SQTIHQWPATLVQPVGSPLSLECTVEGTSNPNLYWYRQAAGRGLQLLFYSVGIGQISSEVPQNLSASRPQDRQFILSSKKLLLSDSGFYLCAWIARGGRKTQYFGPGTRLLVL.

The chain couples TRBV24-1 to TRBJ2-3; 7 bases fit TRBD1. Germline CDR1 reads KGHDR; CDR2 reads SFDVKD. V lost 0 bases and J lost 0; bases outside the gene matches: 5. The CDR3 sequence is 17 residues long. CDR3 region: CATSDLHRDRSTDTQYF. In nucleotides, the CDR3 is TGTGCCACCAGTGATTTGCACCGGGACAGAAGCACAGATACGCAGTATTTT.

The J gene is TRBJ2-7, the V gene TRBV3-1 (or the pseudogene TRBV3-2), with 9 bases that match TRBD2. V lost 0 bases to trimming and J lost 4 bases; unmatched junction nucleotides: 7. Germline CDR1 is LGHDT and CDR2 is YNNKEL (reference sequence). The CDR3 runs 16 residues. DNA for the CDR3: TGTGCCAGCAGCCAAGAGGCGGGAGGGCAAAATTACGAGCAGTACTTC. This translates into CASSQEAGGQNYEQYF.

This clone has just one count. The chain combines TRBV2 with TRBJ2-1, with 8 bases matching TRBD2. The CDR3 is made up of 14 amino acids. CDR1 and CDR2 from the germline V gene are SNHLY and FYNNEI. V shed 7 bases and J 5 bases; nucleotides not matched to a gene: 7. The CDR3 protein is CASNLREGHNEQFF. In DNA form, the CDR3 reads TGTGCCAGCAATCTACGGGAGGGCCACAATGAGCAGTTCTTC.

The chain is built from TRBV6-1 and TRBJ2-3; TRBD2 aligns across 9 bases. Germline V lookup: CDR1 MNHNS, CDR2 SASEGT. V shed 0 bases and J 0 bases; nucleotides not matched to a gene: 10. The CDR3 has 19 residues. CDR3 bases: TGTGCCAGCAGTGAAGCTAGCGGGGGAAGTTCTTCTAGCACAGATACGCAGTATTTT. This gives the protein CASSEASGGSSSSTDTQYF.

The V and J genes are TRBV13 and TRBJ2-6; D ambiguous. Germline V CDR1 and CDR2: PRHDT, FYEKMQ (reference sequence). The V end was cut by 6 bases, the J end by 4 bases, with 7 bases between. The CDR3 runs 13 residues. In DNA form, the CDR3 reads TGTGCCAGCAGTTCAGCGGGGGCCAACGTCCTGACTTTC. As protein: CASSSAGANVLTF.

The chain combines TRBV5-4 with TRBJ2-2; possible D gene TRBD2, 6 bases. Between the trimmed V and J ends, which lost 9 bases and 5 bases, there was a span of 17 bases. The CDR3 length is 14 residues. From germline, CDR1 is SGHNT and CDR2 YYREEE (reference sequence). The CDR3 reads CATRKAGRTGELFF. CDR3 bases: TGTGCCACAAGAAAGGCGGGGAGGACCGGGGAGCTGTTTTTT.

The rearrangement uses TRBV19 and TRBJ2-5; the D gene is possibly TRBD2 (7 bases). The CDR3 is 15 amino acids. V was shortened by 1 base and J by 4 bases, with 13 bases between the two germline ends. Germline V lookup: CDR1 LNHDA, CDR2 SQIVND (reference sequence). The CDR3 coding sequence is TGTGCCAGTAGTATAGGGGGGGGCTCTGTAGAGACCCAGTACTTC. Residues: CASSIGGGSVETQYF. The full variable domain, rest sourced from reference TRBV19 and TRBJ2-5, is DGGITQSPKYLFRKEGQNVTLSCEQNLNHDAMYWYRQDPGQGLRLIYYSQIVNDFQKGDIAEGYSVSREKKESFPLTVTSAQKNPTAFYLCASSIGGGSVETQYFGPGTRLLVL.

The genes are TRBV11-2 and TRBJ2-2; TRBD2 agrees at 8 bases. J lost 7 bases, V lost 1 base, and 2 bases had no gene match. This CDR3 is built from 14 residues. CDR1 and CDR2 (germline): SGHAT, FQNNGV. The CDR3 sequence is CASSLAGGVGELFF. The CDR3 DNA sequence: TGTGCCAGCAGCTTAGCCGGGGGGGTCGGGGAGCTGTTTTTT.

J is TRBJ1-5 and V is TRBV19, with 9 nucleotides matching TRBD1. The CDR3 covers 17 residues. Trimming at V came to 1 base and at J to 6 bases, leaving 10 bases not matched to a gene. CDR1 LNHDA and CDR2 SQIVND come from the germline V gene (reference sequence). CDR3 sequence reads: CASSIGGWGQGSQPQHF. The CDR3 bases are TGTGCCAGTAGTATAGGTGGTTGGGGACAGGGAAGTCAGCCCCAGCATTTT.

This clone was counted only a few times. Distinct nucleotide sequences in the sample also encode this CDR3. The V gene is TRBV5-1, the J gene TRBJ1-1; 7 bases match TRBD1. The CDR3 is 14 residues long. Trimming cost V 4 bases and J 1 base; bases outside gene matches: 4. In germline, CDR1 is SGHRS, CDR2 YFSETQ. The CDR3 nucleotides read TGCGCCAGCAGCCGAGGACAGGCGAACACTGAAGCTTTCTTT. Translated, it gives CASSRGQANTEAFF.

J is TRBJ2-5 and V is TRBV11-2; unclear D gene. Germline V gene sequence: CDR1 SGHAT, CDR2 FQNNGV. V dropped 1 base and J dropped 2 bases, with 14 bases sitting between them. The CDR3 totals 16 residues. CDR3 bases: TGTGCCAGCAGCTTAGGAGTTCGGGTTGAGCAAGAGACCCAGTACTTC. Translating gives CASSLGVRVEQETQYF.

In its sample, this clone was seen once. This chain joins TRBV7-9 and TRBJ2-6; the match to TRBD2 covers 7 bases. Germline loops: CDR1 SEHNR, CDR2 FQNEAQ (reference sequence). This CDR3 is 14 amino acids long. CDR3 nucleotides: TGTGGAGGGGAGGGTCTCTCTGGGGCCAACGTCCTGACTTTC. Translated: CGGEGLSGANVLTF.

This clone showed up just once. This sequence joins TRBV11-2 and TRBJ1-6, with 7 bases identical to TRBD1. The CDR3 has 13 amino acids. The V and J ends lost 6 bases and 14 bases, in that order; junction bases with no gene match: 10. Germline CDR1 reads SGHAT; CDR2 reads FQNNGV. The CDR3 region has the DNA TGTGCCAGCAGATCGACAGGGTGGGGGTCCCTCCACTTT. Protein product: CASRSTGWGSLHF.

V usage is TRBV5-8 and J usage is TRBJ1-6, with a weak D call TRBD1 (6 bases). This CDR3 has 16 amino acids. Germline V CDR1 and CDR2: SGHTS, YDEGEE. Trimming left V 3 bases short and J 3 bases short, with 13 bases between. CDR3 region: CASSSVQGGYNSPLHF. In nucleotides, the CDR3 is TGTGCCAGCAGCTCAGTACAGGGTGGCTATAATTCACCCCTCCACTTT.

This clone was seen a few times. The chain couples TRBV19 to TRBJ2-7, with 7 bases that match TRBD1. V lost 0 bases and J lost 0; bases outside the gene matches: 5. The CDR3 length is 16 residues. Germline CDR1 reads LNHDA; CDR2 reads SQIVND (reference sequence). Written as DNA, the CDR3 is TGTGCCAGTAGTATAGACGCGACAGGGACCTCCTACGAGCAGTACTTC. Amino acids: CASSIDATGTSYEQYF.

The chain employs TRBV2 and TRBJ2-7, with 10 bases identical to TRBD2. CDR3 length: 14 amino acids. After removal of 5 bases from V and 0 bases from J, the junction contained 1 base not matched to a gene. Germline lookup yields CDR1 SNHLY and CDR2 FYNNEI. The chain's CDR3 is CASSPSGGSYEQYF. Written as DNA, the CDR3 is TGTGCCAGCAGTCCTAGCGGGGGCTCCTACGAGCAGTACTTC.

The chain has TRBV9 and TRBJ1-4; TRBD1 matches 10 bases. The CDR3 contains 15 residues. In germline, CDR1 is SGDLS, CDR2 YYNGEE. Trimming at V came to 4 bases and at J to 4 bases, leaving 4 bases not matched to a gene. The CDR3 loop is CASSMDRGFNEKLFF. The DNA for the CDR3 is TGTGCCAGCAGCATGGACAGGGGGTTTAATGAAAAACTGTTTTTT.

A single count supports this clone. The chain carries TRBV5-4 and TRBJ2-1; TRBD2 might be the D (6 bases). The CDR3 runs to 13 residues. V was trimmed by 3 bases and J by 8 bases, leaving 12 bases between them. Germline CDR1 and CDR2: SGHNT and YYREEE (reference sequence). In DNA, the CDR3 is TGTGCCAGCAGCTCAACCGGGAGTGATGAGCAGTTCTTC. This sequence encodes CASSSTGSDEQFF.

The V gene is TRBV18, the J gene TRBJ1-4; D gene unclear. Germline V gene lookup returns CDR1 KGHSH and CDR2 LQKENI. Trimming stripped 4 bases from V and 0 bases from J, with 9 bases between. The CDR3 covers 15 residues. CDR3 coding DNA: TGTGCCAGCTCACGCTACGTAGCAACTAATGAAAAACTGTTTTTT. Protein: CASSRYVATNEKLFF.

Here the CDR3 DNA reads TGTGCCAGCAGTTACGCGGGGGTAAGCGGGGATACGCAGTATTTT. It encodes CASSYAGVSGDTQYF. The V gene is TRBV6-5, the J gene TRBJ2-3; 7 bases line up with TRBD2. CDR1 and CDR2 from the germline V gene are MNHEY and SVGAGI. The CDR3 has 15 residues. Losses at the gene ends were 2 bases for V and 6 bases for J; bases not matched to a gene: 8.

The chain combines TRBV12-3 or TRBV12-4 with TRBJ1-5, with D unclear. The CDR3 is 12 amino acids. V gave up 6 bases and J gave up 10 bases, with 13 bases separating them. The CDR3 bases are TGTGCCAGCAGCCCAAATCGGGTCCCCCAGCATTTT. The encoded protein is CASSPNRVPQHF.

V usage is TRBV27 and J usage is TRBJ2-2; D is possibly TRBD2 (6 bases). Trimming removed 3 bases at V and 7 bases at J, with 18 bases between. From germline, CDR1 is MNHEY and CDR2 SMNVEV (reference sequence). The CDR3 is 16 residues long. CDR3 sequence: CASSLEGRPGGGELFF. DNA of the CDR3: TGTGCCAGCAGTTTGGAGGGACGCCCAGGAGGCGGGGAGCTGTTTTTT.